Here is one TCR beta chain with its context. Its specificity is unknown. This entry is derived from a study of PD-1 blockade in classical Hodgkin lymphoma. About the study: Nivolumab was given intravenously to patients at 3 mg/kg every 2 weeks.

Sequencing was performed with immunoSEQ multiplex PCR; in TCRdb, only in-frame clones are kept and a portion is missing. The data contain 30,000 to 40,000 clones, more than 65% of them singletons. The V end lost 2 bases, the J end lost 2 bases, and 13 bases lay between the germline ends. The CDR3 length is 16 residues. Germline-derived CDR1 and CDR2 are LNHNV and YYDKDF (reference sequence). Overall study findings and caveats: The causes of the repertoire differences, possibly disease activity or prior therapy, remain undefined. Relapsed/refractory patients reportedly had the lowest baseline TCR diversity, below newly diagnosed patients, who were below healthy donors. Baseline diversity was lower in partial responders and progressors than complete responders.

All trial patients relapsed after autologous stem cell transplantation. The input for sequencing was peripheral blood mononuclear cells (PBMCs), taken before the second cycle of nivolumab. This TCR was sampled from a human donor with classical Hodgkin lymphoma. The chain recombines TRBV15 with TRBJ1-5; maybe TRBD1 (6 bases). In DNA form, the CDR3 reads TGTGCCACCAGCAGACCCCAGGGGTTTGGCAATCAGCCCCAGCATTTT. This gives the protein CATSRPQGFGNQPQHF.